The 31 T cell receptor beta chains below come from one sample, sequenced in a study of cytomegalovirus exposure and HLA in healthy donors (dated by TCRdb to about 2017). The library came from the immunoSEQ multiplex PCR assay. For the multiplex PCR, a mixture combining 60 forward primers for TCR Vbeta segments and 13 reverse primers for TCR Jbeta segments was used. The source is immuneACCESS, and TCRdb retained only in-frame sequences with V and J called. Part of the clones is not carried over; for the studies checked, unresolved V genes explain less than half of this, and the remainder is unexplained. The sample table shows some 190,000 clones, and over 80% are seen once. The ten largest clonotypes hold 1.5% to 1.7% of the sample. Sequencing was carried out using PBMCs. The source is a man aged 40-49 years in good health and CMV-seronegative.

J is TRBJ1-5 and V is TRBV19, with a possible D match to TRBD1 (6 bases). The germline V gene has CDR1 LNHDA and CDR2 SQIVND (reference sequence). Trimming stripped 11 bases from V and 4 bases from J, with 12 bases between. There are 12 residues in the CDR3. The CDR3 loop reads CAGSRGNQPQHF. The CDR3 DNA sequence: TGTGCCGGATCGAGGGGGAATCAGCCCCAGCATTTT.

The chain links TRBV10-1 to TRBJ1-5; 9 nucleotides match TRBD1. V shed 7 bases and J 7 bases; nucleotides not matched to a gene: 20. The germline V gene encodes CDR1 WNHNN and CDR2 SYGVQD (reference sequence). The CDR3 is 18 amino acids. For the CDR3, the DNA is TGCGCCAGCATGCCCCCCCAGGGACAGGGAAAAAGGGAACAGCCCCAGCATTTT. Translated, it gives CASMPPQGQGKREQPQHF.

The chain employs TRBV6-5 and TRBJ2-7, with D perhaps TRBD1 (6 bases). Germline V lookup: CDR1 MNHEY, CDR2 SVGAGI. CDR3 length equals 14 residues. V lost 3 bases and J lost 3, with 12 bases in between. In nucleotides, the CDR3 is TGTGCCAGCAGTTATATAGGACAGAGCTACGAGCAGTACTTC. Its protein is CASSYIGQSYEQYF.

The chain recombines TRBV2 with TRBJ2-1; no reliable D call. The CDR3 is made up of 14 amino acids. Trimming removed 0 bases from V and 7 bases from J, with 10 bases in between. Germline CDR1 and CDR2: SNHLY and FYNNEI. For the CDR3, the DNA is TGTGCCAGCAGTGAAGCGGTGGCTCTGAATGAGCAGTTCTTC. Its protein product is CASSEAVALNEQFF.

This clone has just a few counts. The CDR3 sequence is CASSQSFLAGGGEQYF. Here the CDR3 DNA reads TGCGCCAGCAGCCAAAGTTTCCTAGCGGGAGGTGGGGAGCAGTACTTC. The chain carries TRBV4-1 and TRBJ2-7; 11 nucleotides agree with TRBD2. Trimming cost V 2 bases and J 7 bases; bases outside gene matches: 10. CDR3 length: 16 amino acids. Germline assignment: CDR1 MGHRA and CDR2 YSYEKL.

The chain has TRBV5-4 and TRBJ1-2, with 9 bases lining up with TRBD1. This CDR3 region has 14 residues. V dropped 3 bases and J dropped 2; count of bases not matched to a gene: 2. Per the germline V gene, CDR1 is SGHNT and CDR2 is YYREEE (reference sequence). This chain's CDR3 is CASSSGQGNYGYTF. The CDR3 DNA is TGTGCCAGCAGCTCGGGACAGGGCAACTATGGCTACACCTTC.

The gene calls are TRBV5-6 and TRBJ2-5, with no clear D. The CDR3 totals 15 residues. Between the trimmed V and J ends, which lost 3 bases and 3 bases, there was a span of 15 bases. In germline, CDR1 is SGHDT, CDR2 YYEEEE. CDR3 nucleotide sequence: TGTGCCAGCAGCTCCCCCCTGGCAGGCGAAGAGACCCAGTACTTC. It encodes CASSSPLAGEETQYF.

DNA of the CDR3: TGTGCCAGCAGCCTCAGGGATGGGGGCACAGATACGCAGTATTTT. It yields the protein CASSLRDGGTDTQYF. V is TRBV9 and J is TRBJ2-3; tentatively, D is TRBD1 (5 bases). Trimming pared 4 bases from V and 1 base from J, leaving 13 bases between. The CDR3 loop spans 15 amino acids. Germline loops: CDR1 SGDLS, CDR2 YYNGEE.

V and J are TRBV5-6 and TRBJ2-2, with 12 bases fitting TRBD2. This CDR3 region has 16 residues. Germline V gives CDR1 SGHDT, CDR2 YYEEEE. The J segment lost 7 bases and the V segment lost 5 bases, leaving 9 bases of the junction unmatched. DNA of the CDR3: TGTGCCAGCAGGGAGACTAGCGGGGGACCCCGCGGGGAGCTGTTTTTT. Translation gives CASRETSGGPRGELFF.

The rearrangement links TRBV19 to TRBJ2-5, with TRBD2 as a possible D gene (5 bases). CDR1 LNHDA and CDR2 SQIVND come from the germline V gene (reference sequence). Deletions cut 3 bases from V and 4 bases from J, with 12 bases between. The CDR3 contains 14 residues. CDR3 amino acids: CASSMRGGGETQYF. CDR3 coding DNA: TGTGCCAGTAGTATGCGCGGCGGAGGAGAGACCCAGTACTTC.

This chain links TRBV6-5 with TRBJ2-5; perhaps TRBD2 as D (7 bases). Per germline, CDR1 MNHEY and CDR2 SVGAGI. With 7 bases removed from V and 5 bases from J, the gap between germline ends came to 20 bases. This CDR3 is built from 15 residues. CDR3 sequence reads: CASTQGGGAGETQYF. The DNA of the CDR3 is TGTGCCAGCACCCAAGGAGGGGGGGCAGGGGAGACCCAGTACTTC.

This rearrangement joins TRBV2 to TRBJ1-5, with a weak D call TRBD1 (5 bases). The V and J ends lost 6 bases and 4 bases respectively, with 13 bases between them. CDR1 and CDR2 (germline): SNHLY, FYNNEI. CDR3 length equals 14 residues. Here the CDR3 DNA reads TGTGCCAGCAGCGGTACAGGTTTGAATCAGCCCCAGCATTTT. Translating gives CASSGTGLNQPQHF.

The chain recombines TRBV11-2 with TRBJ2-5; 11 bases are shared with TRBD2. Germline CDR1 is SGHAT and CDR2 is FQNNGV. The length of the CDR3 is 18 residues. With 1 base clipped from V and 1 base from J, the junction kept 8 bases outside the gene matches. The CDR3 spells CASSLGETSGGSQETQYF. In DNA form, the CDR3 reads TGTGCCAGCAGCTTAGGGGAAACTAGCGGGGGATCCCAAGAGACCCAGTACTTC.

The chain combines TRBV6-6 with TRBJ1-5; 8 bases align to TRBD1. CDR1 and CDR2 from the germline V gene are MNHNY and SVGAGI (reference sequence). This CDR3 has 15 residues. J gave up 2 bases and V 2 bases, and 2 bases lay outside the gene matches. The CDR3 DNA reads as TGTGCCAGCAGTTACGTGGACAGGGGCAATCAGCCCCAGCATTTT. Its translation: CASSYVDRGNQPQHF.

V is TRBV11-3 and J is TRBJ2-2, with 7 bases aligning to TRBD2. Trimming at V came to 5 bases and at J to 3 bases, leaving 6 bases not matched to a gene. CDR1 is SGHNT, CDR2 YENEEA, per germline. The CDR3 is 15 residues long. The CDR3: CASSPGGGHTGELFF. The CDR3 DNA reads TGTGCCAGCAGCCCGGGGGGTGGACACACCGGGGAGCTGTTTTTT. The whole variable domain, filled in from reference TRBV11-3 and TRBJ2-2, reads EAGVVQSPRYKIIEKKQPVAFWCNPISGHNTLYWYLQNLGQGPELLIRYENEEAVDDSQLPKDRFSAERLKGVDSTLKIQPAELGDSAVYLCASSPGGGHTGELFFGEGSRLTVL.

The chain is built from TRBV29-1 and TRBJ1-4; D possibly corresponds to TRBD1 (5 bases). The CDR3 extends over 15 amino acids. V gave up 0 bases and J gave up 7 bases, with 15 bases separating them. Germline loops: CDR1 SQVTM, CDR2 ANQGSEA. The CDR3 protein is CSVEDPQGTAEKLFF. CDR3 coding DNA: TGCAGCGTTGAAGATCCTCAGGGTACGGCTGAAAAACTGTTTTTT.

The chain joins TRBV18 to TRBJ2-1, with TRBD1 as a possible D gene (6 bases). V lost 0 bases and J 0 bases, leaving 12 bases between the germline ends. Per the germline V gene, CDR1 is KGHSH and CDR2 is LQKENI. The CDR3 covers 17 residues. CDR3 bases: TGTGCCAGCTCACCACCCAGGGGCGGTAGCTCCTACAATGAGCAGTTCTTC. This sequence encodes CASSPPRGGSSYNEQFF.

This clone was seen once. Other DNA sequences from this sample encode an identical CDR3 as well. The chain couples TRBV7-8 to TRBJ2-1; 10 bases match TRBD2. In germline, CDR1 is SGHVS, CDR2 FQNEAQ. V dropped 8 bases and J dropped 1; count of bases not matched to a gene: 2. The CDR3 runs to 14 residues. The CDR3 DNA reads as TGTGCCAGCCGAGCGGGAGGGTCCTACAATGAGCAGTTCTTC. The encoded protein is CASRAGGSYNEQFF.

As regards this clone: Germline and junction disagree at one end, which may indicate a read error. The chain joins TRBV7-7 to TRBJ2-1; D perhaps matches TRBD2 (5 bases). The CDR3 loop spans 19 amino acids. CDR1 and CDR2 from the germline V gene are SSHAT and FNYEAQ (reference sequence). The CDR3 loop is CASSLRPAGLTSRHNEQFF. CDR3 sequence (DNA): TGTGCTAGCAGCTTACGCCCGGCGGGTCTCACTAGTCGCCACAATGAGCAGTTCTTC.

The chain carries TRBV7-2 and TRBJ2-3, with 13 bases aligning to TRBD2. Unmatched junction bases numbered 5, after V lost 1 base and J lost 4 bases. The CDR3 covers 17 residues. Germline V CDR1 and CDR2: SGHTA, FQGNSA. The CDR3 spells CASSLVGLAGIADTQYF. CDR3 coding DNA: TGTGCCAGCAGCTTAGTGGGACTAGCGGGAATAGCAGATACGCAGTATTTT. Full variable domain (missing parts from reference TRBV7-2 and TRBJ2-3): GAGVSQSPSNKVTEKGKDVELRCDPISGHTALYWYRQSLGQGLEFLIYFQGNSAPDKSGLPSDRFSAERTGGSVSTLTIQRTQQEDSAVYLCASSLVGLAGIADTQYFGPGTRLTVL.

The chain has TRBV27 and TRBJ1-3, with 8 bases identical to TRBD1. The CDR3 is 14 residues long. CDR1 is MNHEY, CDR2 SMNVEV, per germline (reference sequence). After removal of 5 bases from V and 2 bases from J, the junction contained 2 bases not matched to a gene. The CDR3, as DNA: TGTGCCAGCAGTCCGACAGGGGCTGGAAACACCATATATTTT. This gives the protein CASSPTGAGNTIYF.

The chain uses TRBV29-1 and TRBJ2-1, with a weak D call TRBD2 (6 bases). In germline, CDR1 is SQVTM, CDR2 ANQGSEA. The V and J ends lost 4 bases and 8 bases respectively, with 12 bases between them. The CDR3 loop spans 12 amino acids. The CDR3 sequence: CSVVGSSYEQFF. In DNA, the CDR3 is TGCAGCGTTGTCGGGAGTTCTTATGAGCAGTTCTTC.

The chain links TRBV7-3 to TRBJ2-2, with 8 bases lining up with TRBD2. The CDR3 covers 19 residues. The germline gives CDR1 SGHTA, CDR2 FQGTGA. Trimming took 0 bases from V and 5 from J; bases not matched to a gene: 14. CDR3: CASSLTWASGLQGTGELFF. The DNA of the CDR3 is TGTGCCAGCAGCTTAACGTGGGCTAGCGGGCTACAGGGAACCGGGGAGCTGTTTTTT.

The V call is TRBV11-3, the J call TRBJ2-3; 10 bases line up with TRBD2. CDR1 and CDR2 from the germline V gene are SGHNT and YENEEA. The length of the CDR3 is 17 residues. V lost 5 bases to trimming and J lost 5 bases; unmatched junction nucleotides: 13. In DNA, the CDR3 is TGTGCCAGCAGCGCTCGTTTAGCGGGGGGTAATCAAGATACGCAGTATTTT. Translating gives CASSARLAGGNQDTQYF. The whole variable domain, filled in from reference TRBV11-3 and TRBJ2-3, reads EAGVVQSPRYKIIEKKQPVAFWCNPISGHNTLYWYLQNLGQGPELLIRYENEEAVDDSQLPKDRFSAERLKGVDSTLKIQPAELGDSAVYLCASSARLAGGNQDTQYFGPGTRLTVL.

The gene calls are TRBV10-3 and TRBJ2-7; 11 bases fit TRBD2. CDR3 length: 16 amino acids. V lost 9 bases and J lost 2; bases outside the gene matches: 12. Germline V CDR1 and CDR2: ENHRY, SYGVKD. The CDR3, as DNA: TGTGCCATAAGGCCATCTAGCGGGGGGCCACCCTACGAGCAGTACTTC. This sequence encodes CAIRPSSGGPPYEQYF.

This clone was counted only a few times. The chain joins TRBV18 to TRBJ2-1; TRBD2 might be the D (7 bases). This CDR3 comprises 14 residues. The germline V gene encodes CDR1 KGHSH and CDR2 LQKENI. Trimming left V 1 base short and J 6 bases short, with 10 bases between. The CDR3 sequence: CASSPQGGGNEQFF. For the CDR3, the DNA is TGTGCCAGCTCACCACAGGGGGGGGGCAATGAGCAGTTCTTC. The whole variable domain, remainder taken from reference TRBV18 and TRBJ2-1, is NAGVMQNPRHLVRRRGQEARLRCSPMKGHSHVYWYRQLPEEGLKFMVYLQKENIIDESGMPKERFSAEFPKEGPSILRIQQVVRGDSAAYFCASSPQGGGNEQFFGPGTRLTVL.

The chain carries TRBV29-1 and TRBJ2-4; no definite D call. Between the trimmed V and J ends, which lost 3 bases and 4 bases, there was a span of 10 bases. CDR1 is SQVTM and CDR2 is ANQGSEA in the germline V gene. The CDR3 consists of 13 residues. CDR3 nucleotide sequence: TGCAGCGTTGAGGTGGCCAGAAAAAACATTCAGTACTTC. Translation: CSVEVARKNIQYF.

This clone was counted a single time. The V and J genes are TRBV19 and TRBJ2-7; tentative D call: TRBD1 (6 bases). Trimming left V 10 bases short and J 3 bases short, with 19 bases between. CDR1 LNHDA and CDR2 SQIVND come from the germline V gene (reference sequence). The CDR3 sequence is 14 residues long. DNA of the CDR3: TGTGCCACCGCAACAGGGAGTCAGCGCTACGAGCAGTACTTC. Translation: CATATGSQRYEQYF.

The chain recombines TRBV6-1 with TRBJ2-7, with 7 bases matching TRBD1. CDR3 length: 14 amino acids. The ends lost 3 bases at V and 3 bases at J; junction bases unmatched: 5. Germline V gene sequence: CDR1 MNHNS, CDR2 SASEGT. The CDR3 spells CASSDPDRSYEQYF. In DNA, the CDR3 is TGTGCCAGCAGTGACCCGGACAGGAGCTACGAGCAGTACTTC.

This chain links TRBV9 with TRBJ2-4; 9 nucleotides match TRBD2. The CDR3 is 16 residues long. In germline, CDR1 is SGDLS, CDR2 YYNGEE. After removal of 0 bases from V and 5 bases from J, the junction contained 6 bases not matched to a gene. The CDR3 DNA is TGTGCCAGCAGCGTAGGAAGCGGGGGGTTAGAAAACATTCAGTACTTC. Its protein product is CASSVGSGGLENIQYF.

The chain joins TRBV28 to TRBJ1-2, with unresolved D. Germline V CDR1 and CDR2: MDHEN, SYDVKM. Trimming took off 5 bases at V and 12 bases at J, with 25 bases between the two ends. The CDR3 consists of 15 residues. Here the CDR3 DNA reads TGTGCCAGCAGTCCACCTGGTACACCTACTTCGGCGGACACCTTC. Translating gives CASSPPGTPTSADTF.